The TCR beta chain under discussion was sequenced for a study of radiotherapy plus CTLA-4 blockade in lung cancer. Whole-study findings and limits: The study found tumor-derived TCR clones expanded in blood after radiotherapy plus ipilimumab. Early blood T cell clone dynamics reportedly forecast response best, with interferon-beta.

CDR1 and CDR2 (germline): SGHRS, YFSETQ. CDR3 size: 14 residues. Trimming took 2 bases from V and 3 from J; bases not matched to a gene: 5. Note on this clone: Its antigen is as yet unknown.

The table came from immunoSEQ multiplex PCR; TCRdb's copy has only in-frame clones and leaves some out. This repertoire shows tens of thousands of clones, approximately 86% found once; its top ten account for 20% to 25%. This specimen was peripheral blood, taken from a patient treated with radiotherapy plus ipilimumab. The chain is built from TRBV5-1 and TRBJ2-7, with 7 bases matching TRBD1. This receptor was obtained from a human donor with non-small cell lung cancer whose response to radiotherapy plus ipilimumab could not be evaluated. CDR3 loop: CASSLTGVVYEQYF. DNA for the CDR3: TGCGCCAGCAGCTTAACAGGGGTCGTCTACGAGCAGTACTTC.